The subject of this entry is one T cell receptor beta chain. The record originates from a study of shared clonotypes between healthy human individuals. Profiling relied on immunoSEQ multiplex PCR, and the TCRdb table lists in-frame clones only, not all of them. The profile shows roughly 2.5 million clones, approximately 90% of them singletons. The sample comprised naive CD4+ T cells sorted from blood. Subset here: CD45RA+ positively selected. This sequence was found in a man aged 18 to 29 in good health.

In DNA, the CDR3 is TGTGCCATCAGTGAGTACCGGGACCGCTACGAGCAGTACTTC. Translating gives CAISEYRDRYEQYF. This chain uses TRBV10-3 with TRBJ2-7, with D perhaps being TRBD1 or TRBD2 (5 bases each). The V end was cut by 1 base, the J end by 3 bases, with 10 bases between. The germline V gene has CDR1 ENHRY and CDR2 SYGVKD. CDR3 length equals 14 residues.